This T cell receptor beta chain appears in the sequencing data of a study of blood T cells in healthy people across ages (dated by TCRdb to the mid-2010s). Turning to the overall study: In model experiments, template switching captured roughly one uniquely barcoded TCR beta cDNA molecule for every two T cells. To track age-related changes in TCR beta repertoire diversity, the study relied on deep sequencing normalized with unique cDNA molecular identifiers. Donors were grouped into four age groups: young (average roughly 17 years), middle-aged (roughly 40), aged (roughly 67) and long-lived (just over 80). To avoid experimental bias, donors of different ages were spread randomly across the sequencing lanes. The study analyzed two additional independent replicas of 1 million unique cDNA reads from the same blood draw for two donors, one aged 18 to 29 and one aged 80 or older. Summary of the overall study and its limitations: As age increased, observed TCR beta diversity per million T cells dropped in a roughly linear way, and a significant reduction was already evident by age about 40. Because profiling used bulk unsorted PBMCs, naive and antigen-experienced compartments could not be compared conclusively. Donor CMV infection status was unknown, potentially confounding age-related changes in expanded clonotypes. The long-lived group showed more naive CD4+ T cells, fewer expanded clones and increased TCR diversity than the aged group, suggesting age selection. The percentage of naive T cells measured by flow cytometry correlated strongly with observed TCR beta diversity. Estimates of total diversity based on one million sequenced T cells were regarded as lower bounds and as underestimates.

Donors were around 37 systemically healthy Caucasian individuals from Russia aged roughly 6 to 90 years. Each donor gave 8 to 10 milliliters of peripheral blood, drawn into EDTA-treated Vacutainer tubes. Ficoll-Paque density-gradient centrifugation was used to isolate PBMCs, with at least 6.5 million obtained per sample. Trizol reagent was used to extract total RNA from PBMCs, with at least 6 micrograms per sample. The percentages of naive CD45RAhigh/CD27high T cells were determined by flow cytometry on a PBMC aliquot from every donor. The CDR3 starts with the cysteine, ends with the phenylalanine, and has 17 residues. The sequence is cut down to CDR3 DNA, 51 bases in frame from base 1. Germline trimming: 6 bases from V, 5 bases from J; junction bases outside gene matches: 10. Via the germline V gene (reference sequence), CDR1 is LGHDT and CDR2 YNNKEL. Details on this clonotype: The specificity of this receptor is unknown. No qualities accompany the bases; no much larger clone lies one base away.

Library preparation was by 5' RACE. Sequenced on an Illumina HiSeq 2500. A second PCR of roughly 7 to 11 cycles was performed with a sample-barcoded 5' primer and a J-beta primer mix. A unique molecular identifier was introduced onto each TCR beta cDNA molecule by a template-switch 5' adaptor carrying 12 random nucleotides. At least 2.5 million CDR3-containing paired-end reads were obtained from each sample. All of the RNA was converted into first-strand cDNA using the Mint cDNA synthesis kit, with a TRBC-specific oligonucleotide serving as the primer. After uracil-DNA glycosylase treatment, a first 18-cycle PCR used universal primers M1SS and BC2_uni_R on all cDNA. As for how the authors treated the data: Normalization of each sample was performed by random selection of 1 million high-quality reads, each carrying a distinct molecular identifier. Instead of being binned into consensus sequences, reads with shared molecular identifiers were discarded. MiTCR, with a Q25 quality threshold and the strictest error-elimination algorithm, was used for CDR3 identification, clonotype clustering and error correction. A nonparametric unseen species model using Euler transformation provided a lower-bound estimate of total TCR beta diversity. TCRdb took the public reads, trimmed them with fastp at Q25, ran MiXCR for clone calling and kept in-frame beta chains. Each CDR3 protein appears once, grouped with its most common genes and DNA. What appears here as the V and J calls and clone size reflects TCRdb's work, not the paper's. The sample data list approximately 1.5 million distinct CDR3 sequences, and around 36% of these were observed just once. Approximately 10% of the sample is held by the ten biggest clonotypes.

The sequence was obtained from a woman aged 25 to 39 in good health. The sequence joins TRBV3-1 to TRBJ2-3, with 14 central nucleotides matching TRBD2. The sample consisted of blood. The DNA is as follows: TGTGCCAGCAGTCTCCATCGACTAGCGGGGGGGCAAGATACGCAGTATTTT. This sequence encodes CASSLHRLAGGQDTQYF.